Presented here are 31 T cell receptor beta chains from one specimen sequenced in a study of blood T cells in healthy people across ages. Together with a sample-barcoded 5' primer, a J-beta primer mix was included in a second PCR lasting about 6 to 12 cycles. TCRdb fed the 5' RACE reads into MiXCR, producing one record per CDR3 protein. Of about 1.4 million distinct CDR3 sequences in the sample, around 55% were seen once. Sample: blood. These receptors all stem from a man between 18 and 29 years old in good health.

The chain couples TRBV20-1 to TRBJ1-2; 9 bases agree with TRBD1. Per the germline V gene, CDR1 is DFQATT and CDR2 is SNEGSKA (reference sequence). The junction had 5 bases not matched to a gene; V was cut back by 5 bases and J by 4 bases. This CDR3 spans 13 amino acids. This CDR3 reads CSASDRGSYGYTF. CDR3 in DNA: TGCAGTGCTTCCGACAGGGGGTCCTATGGCTACACCTTC.

The V call is TRBV27, the J call TRBJ2-1; 13 positions match TRBD2. Germline V gene lookup returns CDR1 MNHEY and CDR2 SMNVEV (reference sequence). The CDR3 loop spans 15 amino acids. Germline trimming cut 4 bases from V and 7 bases from J; bases unmatched to any gene: 4. CDR3 nucleotides: TGTGCCAGCAGTTGGGGACTAGCGGGAACTAATGAGCAGTTCTTC. Protein: CASSWGLAGTNEQFF.

V gene TRBV4-2 combines with J gene TRBJ1-5, with a weak D call TRBD1 (5 bases). V shed 0 bases and J shed 4 bases, with 10 bases lying between them. The V gene's germline CDR1 is LGHNA and CDR2 YNFKEQ. This CDR3 contains 15 residues. For the CDR3, the DNA is TGTGCCAGCAGCCAAGATAACAGGTCTAATCAGCCCCAGCATTTT. Translated: CASSQDNRSNQPQHF.

This clonotype occurred a few times. The chain couples TRBV29-1 to TRBJ1-2, with 7 positions matching TRBD1. The CDR3 is 11 residues long. CDR1 and CDR2 (germline): SQVTM, ANQGSEA. With V trimmed by 3 bases and J by 8 bases, 3 bases remained unmatched. In DNA form, the CDR3 reads TGCAGCGTTGAGACAGGGATGGGCTACACCTTC. Its protein product is CSVETGMGYTF.

This clonotype was picked up a small number of times. The J gene is TRBJ2-7, the V gene TRBV6-2 or TRBV6-3; unclear D gene. TRBJ2-4 explains the end of the DNA better; the J call may be wrong. Germline loops: CDR1 MNHEY, CDR2 SVGEGT. The CDR3 runs 12 residues. The CDR3 here is CASSYNGNIQYF. The CDR3 nucleotides read TGTGCCAGCAGTTATAACGGAAACATTCAGTACTTC.

This clonotype was picked up a small number of times. DNA for the CDR3: TGTGCCAGCAACTTCGGGGGGGGCTACGAGCAGTACTTC. As protein: CASNFGGGYEQYF. This chain uses TRBV12-3 or TRBV12-4 with TRBJ2-7, with TRBD2 identical over 8 bases. The trim removed 7 bases at V and 3 bases at J, leaving 5 bases unmatched. The CDR3 consists of 13 residues.

The gene calls are TRBV14 and TRBJ1-2; the D is unclear. This CDR3 contains 15 residues. Trimming cost V 1 base and J 5 bases, with 14 bases left between them. CDR1 is SGHDN and CDR2 is FVKESK in the germline V gene. CDR3 sequence: CASSQVNTPRYGYTF. The CDR3 DNA reads TGTGCCAGCAGCCAAGTCAACACTCCGCGATATGGCTACACCTTC.

V and J are TRBV6-1 and TRBJ2-4, with a tentative D call TRBD1 (6 bases). The CDR3 contains 17 residues. Germline CDR1 MNHNS, CDR2 SASEGT. The V and J ends lost 6 bases and 0 bases respectively, with 18 bases between them. CDR3 DNA: TGTGCCAGCAGCCCGGGTCGGCCAGGGGTAGCCAAAAACATTCAGTACTTC. Translated, it gives CASSPGRPGVAKNIQYF.

The V gene is TRBV28, the J gene TRBJ1-4, with 7 bases fitting TRBD1. With V trimmed by 6 bases and J by 8 bases, 9 bases remained unmatched. This CDR3 comprises 14 residues. The V gene's germline CDR1 is MDHEN and CDR2 SYDVKM. The CDR3 sequence: CASRRTGVWEKLFF. The DNA for the CDR3 is TGTGCCAGCAGGAGAACAGGGGTATGGGAAAAACTGTTTTTT.

The chain uses TRBV11-1 and TRBJ2-1, with D possibly TRBD2 on 6 matching bases. The closer fit of TRBJ2-7 to the DNA end suggests the J call may be wrong. From germline, CDR1 is SGHAT and CDR2 FQDESV (reference sequence). The CDR3 sequence is 14 residues long. The CDR3: CASSLGSGRNEQYF. CDR3 bases: TGTGCCAGCAGCTTAGGCTCAGGGAGGAATGAGCAGTACTTC.

V usage is TRBV4-1 and J usage is TRBJ2-5; a weak D match, TRBD2 (5 bases). V lost 0 bases and J 5 bases, leaving 10 bases between the germline ends. The germline CDR1 and CDR2 sequences are MGHRA and YSYEKL. There are 14 residues in the CDR3. The CDR3 DNA reads as TGCGCCAGCAGCCAAGAAAGGGAGTGGGAGACCCAGTACTTC. Translation gives CASSQEREWETQYF.

This rearrangement joins TRBV20-1 to TRBJ2-1, with 8 bases matching TRBD2. Trimming removed 3 bases from V and 8 bases from J; junction bases left unmatched: 9. The V gene's germline CDR1 is DFQATT and CDR2 SNEGSKA (reference sequence). The CDR3 is 14 residues long. The CDR3 bases are TGCAGTGCTAGCCTGCCTAGCGGGTGGGATGAGCAGTTCTTC. This codes for CSASLPSGWDEQFF.

The chain joins TRBV6-1 to TRBJ2-3, with D uncertain. Germline V gene data show CDR1 as MNHNS and CDR2 as SASEGT. The CDR3 consists of 15 residues. V shed 8 bases and J shed 0 bases, with 15 bases lying between them. The CDR3 nucleotides read TGTGCCAGCTGCCTTGTTTCTCCTAGCACAGATACGCAGTATTTT. Translated, it gives CASCLVSPSTDTQYF.

This chain connects TRBV2 to TRBJ2-1; unclear D gene. This CDR3 contains 16 residues. V lost 7 bases and J 2 bases, leaving 18 bases between the germline ends. Germline CDR1 and CDR2: SNHLY and FYNNEI. In DNA, the CDR3 is TGTGCCAGCACCATTGGTAGAGGTCCCACCTACAATGAGCAGTTCTTC. Translating gives CASTIGRGPTYNEQFF.

Only a few counts were recorded for this clonotype. This rearrangement joins TRBV28 to TRBJ2-7; 8 bases are a match to TRBD1. Per the germline V gene, CDR1 is MDHEN and CDR2 is SYDVKM. V was pared by 2 bases and J by 3 bases, with 3 bases of the junction left unmatched. The CDR3 spans 14 residues. The CDR3 region is CASSLRTGYYEQYF. The CDR3 nucleotides are TGTGCCAGCAGTTTAAGGACAGGGTACTACGAGCAGTACTTC. Based on the CDR3 plus reference TRBV28 and TRBJ2-7, the full variable domain is DVKVTQSSRYLVKRTGEKVFLECVQDMDHENMFWYRQDPGLGLRLIYFSYDVKMKEKGDIPEGYSVSREKKERFSLILESASTNQTSMYLCASSLRTGYYEQYFGPGTRLTVT.

The genes are TRBV20-1 and TRBJ2-4, with D unresolved. The end of the DNA is better explained by TRBJ2-7, so the J call may be wrong. Germline V lookup: CDR1 DFQATT, CDR2 SNEGSKA (reference sequence). This CDR3 is built from 13 residues. Here the CDR3 DNA reads TGCAGTGCTAGCCCTACCGTCCTCGGCGAGCAGTACTTC. Protein product: CSASPTVLGEQYF.

This clonotype was found a few times. The gene calls are TRBV3-1 and TRBJ1-2, with D perhaps TRBD1 (5 bases). This CDR3 is 14 amino acids long. Germline loops: CDR1 LGHDT, CDR2 YNNKEL (reference sequence). V shed 2 bases and J shed 4 bases, with 11 bases lying between them. In DNA form, the CDR3 reads TGTGCCAGCAGCCAAAGGGGCGATGGCTATGGCTACACCTTC. Its protein product is CASSQRGDGYGYTF.

This rearrangement joins TRBV6-1 to TRBJ2-3; D is unclear. The CDR3 extends over 13 amino acids. Deletions cut 4 bases from V and 1 base from J, with 6 bases between. CDR1 MNHNS and CDR2 SASEGT come from the germline V gene. Here the CDR3 DNA reads TGTGCCAGCAGTGTAAGGGGCACAGATACGCAGTATTTT. It translates to CASSVRGTDTQYF.

This clonotype was seen a few times. The chain links TRBV9 to TRBJ1-1; D may be TRBD1 (5 bases). The CDR3 length is 14 residues. Trimming pared 0 bases from V and 4 bases from J, leaving 10 bases between. The germline V gene has CDR1 SGDLS and CDR2 YYNGEE. The CDR3 bases are TGTGCCAGCAGCGTAGATCCAGGGATCACTGAAGCTTTCTTT. This codes for CASSVDPGITEAFF.

The table lists this clonotype with a few counts. Here the CDR3 reads CASSFSPGIGEQYF. CDR3 sequence (DNA): TGTGCCAGCAGCTTTTCCCCGGGAATCGGCGAGCAGTACTTC. The chain is built from TRBV11-2 and TRBJ2-5; perhaps TRBD2 as D (5 bases). The DNA end favors TRBJ2-7, so the J call may be wrong. Per germline, CDR1 SGHAT and CDR2 FQNNGV. The CDR3 extends over 14 amino acids.

The gene calls are TRBV9 and TRBJ2-4; 9 bases are shared with TRBD1. Trimming at V came to 2 bases and at J to 7 bases, leaving 7 bases not matched to a gene. CDR3 length: 15 amino acids. Germline CDR1 reads SGDLS; CDR2 reads YYNGEE. The CDR3 region has the DNA TGTGCCAGCAGCGTGGGAAGGACAGGGGCCAACATTCAGTACTTC. Protein: CASSVGRTGANIQYF. The variable domain in full, with the rest retrieved from reference TRBV9 and TRBJ2-4, is DSGVTQTPKHLITATGQRVTLRCSPRSGDLSVYWYQQSLDQGLQFLIQYYNGEERAKGNILERFSAQQFPDLHSELNLSSLELGDSALYFCASSVGRTGANIQYFGAGTRLSVL.

J is TRBJ1-1 and V is TRBV11-1; 9 bases line up with TRBD1. Germline loops: CDR1 SGHAT, CDR2 FQDESV (reference sequence). This CDR3 spans 17 amino acids. V lost 6 bases, J lost 5 bases, and 16 bases stayed unmatched. The CDR3 sequence is CASSKKAPGQGYTEAFF. CDR3 nucleotides: TGTGCCAGCAGTAAAAAGGCCCCGGGACAGGGCTATACTGAAGCTTTCTTT.

The DNA of the CDR3 is TGTGCCAGCACCTCAAGGACAGACGAAAAAGAGACCCAGTACTTC. It is translated as CASTSRTDEKETQYF. The rearrangement joins TRBV12-3 or TRBV12-4 to TRBJ2-5, with D possibly TRBD1 on 6 matching bases. The CDR3 has 15 residues. The germline V and J ends were trimmed by 7 bases and 3 bases, with 18 bases remaining between them.

The rearrangement joins TRBV7-9 to TRBJ1-2; perhaps TRBD1 as D (5 bases). Germline CDR1 SEHNR, CDR2 FQNEAQ (reference sequence). The ends were cut back, 1 base at V and 8 bases at J, with 23 bases in the middle. The CDR3 is 17 amino acids. The CDR3 DNA reads TGTGCCAGCAGCTTAGGATGGCGGACACCTCCCCGGGGAGGCTACACCTTC. This encodes CASSLGWRTPPRGGYTF.

The chain carries TRBV20-1 and TRBJ1-4; D is possibly TRBD1 (6 bases). Trimming left V 0 bases short and J 8 bases short, with 13 bases between. Per the germline V gene, CDR1 is DFQATT and CDR2 is SNEGSKA (reference sequence). This CDR3 contains 14 residues. The CDR3 bases are TGCAGTGCTAGAGATCCACAGGGCGAGGAAAAACTGTTTTTT. Translation: CSARDPQGEEKLFF.

With regard to this clonotype: No conserved phenylalanine or tryptophan is present at the end of the CDR3, so a read error is the likely explanation. CDR3 nucleotide sequence: TGCAGCTCTTTCCTTAGCGGGGGGGCTGTCTACAATGAGCAGTTCTTA. It specifies CSSFLSGGAVYNEQFL. V is TRBV29-1 and J is TRBJ2-1; 11 bases fit TRBD2. CDR1 is SQVTM and CDR2 is ANQGSEA in the germline V gene. The trim removed 8 bases at V and 3 bases at J, leaving 12 bases unmatched. This CDR3 contains 16 residues.

The V call is TRBV6-2 or TRBV6-3, the J call TRBJ1-2; TRBD1 agrees at 9 bases. V lost 6 bases and J lost 4; bases outside the gene matches: 9. The germline CDR1 and CDR2 sequences are MNHEY and SVGEGT. The CDR3 runs to 15 residues. This CDR3 is CASSLTGGGFYGYTF. CDR3 nucleotides: TGTGCCAGCAGCCTTACAGGGGGCGGATTCTATGGCTACACCTTC.

This clonotype has only a few counts. The chain couples TRBV27 to TRBJ2-7; TRBD1 agrees at 8 bases. CDR1 is MNHEY, CDR2 SMNVEV, per germline (reference sequence). The V and J ends lost 5 bases and 5 bases, in that order; junction bases with no gene match: 8. The CDR3 totals 14 residues. The chain's CDR3 is CASSPSGTGNEQYF. The CDR3 DNA sequence: TGTGCCAGCAGTCCTAGTGGGACAGGCAACGAGCAGTACTTC.

J is TRBJ2-7 and V is TRBV20-1; tentatively, D is TRBD1 (5 bases). Germline lookup yields CDR1 DFQATT and CDR2 SNEGSKA (reference sequence). Trimming pared 2 bases from V and 3 bases from J, leaving 17 bases between. The CDR3 spans 15 residues. The CDR3 sequence: CSARSLQENLYEQYF. DNA for the CDR3: TGCAGTGCTAGAAGCTTACAGGAAAACCTCTACGAGCAGTACTTC.

This clonotype turned up a few times. The CDR3 protein is CSVEMGEATYEQYF. CDR3 sequence (DNA): TGCAGCGTTGAAATGGGGGAGGCAACCTACGAGCAGTACTTC. The V gene is TRBV29-1, the J gene TRBJ2-7; D is possibly TRBD2 (6 bases). The CDR3 length is 14 residues. Per the germline V gene, CDR1 is SQVTM and CDR2 is ANQGSEA. The V end lost 2 bases, the J end lost 2 bases, and 13 bases lay between the germline ends.

For this clonotype: Its ends do not fully match the called genes, so a read error is possible. CDR3 sequence reads: CSARDHLGYTF. The CDR3 DNA is TGCAGCGCTAGAGATCATTTGGGCTACACCTTC. The rearrangement links TRBV20-1 to TRBJ1-2; unclear D gene. The CDR3 totals 11 residues. Germline-derived CDR1 and CDR2 are DFQATT and SNEGSKA (reference sequence).